One sample yielded the 10 T cell receptor beta chains listed below, sequenced in a study of blood T cell repertoires in COVID-19. Method: immunoSEQ multiplex PCR; TCRdb's copy keeps in-frame clones and lacks some. The sample includes 200,000 to 250,000 clones, roughly nine tenths of them seen just once. The specimen was PBMCs or T cells enriched from blood (not recorded which). The receptors shown here come from a woman aged 45 to 65 in a cohort exposed to, infected with or recovered from COVID-19 (not recorded which).

The chain recombines TRBV29-1 with TRBJ2-3; TRBD2 agrees at 10 bases. With V trimmed by 6 bases and J by 4 bases, 10 bases remained unmatched. This CDR3 is 15 amino acids long. From germline, CDR1 is SQVTM and CDR2 ANQGSEA. CDR3 amino acids: CSVAVSGGPADTQYF. The CDR3 bases are TGCAGCGTGGCGGTTAGCGGGGGGCCCGCAGATACGCAGTATTTT.

This rearrangement joins TRBV6-4 to TRBJ2-3; 9 bases agree with TRBD2. The CDR3 totals 16 residues. V lost 5 bases to trimming and J lost 1 base; unmatched junction nucleotides: 7. Germline CDR1 reads MRHNA; CDR2 reads SNTAGT. The CDR3 nucleotides are TGTGCCAGCAGTCCCCAACCTAGCGGGGGCACAGATACGCAGTATTTT. Its protein product is CASSPQPSGGTDTQYF.

This clone was found once. The V gene is TRBV7-2, the J gene TRBJ1-5, with D possibly being TRBD1 (6 bases). V was trimmed by 2 bases and J by 4 bases, leaving 9 bases between them. From germline, CDR1 is SGHTA and CDR2 FQGNSA. The CDR3 contains 14 residues. CDR3 bases: TGTGCCAGCAGCTTATCGAGGGGGAATCAGCCCCAGCATTTT. This sequence encodes CASSLSRGNQPQHF. The complete variable domain, with remaining parts taken from reference TRBV7-2 and TRBJ1-5, reads GAGVSQSPSNKVTEKGKDVELRCDPISGHTALYWYRQSLGQGLEFLIYFQGNSAPDKSGLPSDRFSAERTGGSVSTLTIQRTQQEDSAVYLCASSLSRGNQPQHFGDGTRLSIL.

The rearrangement joins TRBV5-4 to TRBJ2-7; TRBD2 matches 8 bases. CDR1 is SGHNT, CDR2 YYREEE, per germline (reference sequence). After removal of 6 bases from V and 5 bases from J, the junction contained 4 bases not matched to a gene. CDR3 length: 12 residues. CDR3 amino acids: CASTREGHEQYF. CDR3 sequence (DNA): TGTGCCAGCACCCGGGAGGGACACGAGCAGTACTTC.

The chain links TRBV7-2 to TRBJ1-3; no clear D. Germline CDR1 reads SGHTA; CDR2 reads FQGNSA. Trimming took 1 base from V and 5 from J, leaving 6 bases between them. This CDR3 has 13 amino acids. The CDR3 DNA sequence: TGTGCCAGCAGCTTAGGCAGGCGAAACACCATATATTTT. It specifies CASSLGRRNTIYF.

The rearrangement links TRBV5-1 to TRBJ1-4; 9 bases fit TRBD1. CDR3 length: 17 amino acids. Germline CDR1 reads SGHRS; CDR2 reads YFSETQ. V was clipped by 3 bases and J by 6 bases; unmatched bases: 12. As DNA, the CDR3 is TGCGCCAGCAGCTGGGGAAACCGGGACAGGGCGGATGAAAAACTGTTTTTT. Its translation: CASSWGNRDRADEKLFF.

The chain's CDR3 is CASSRTGQGRANVLTF. The CDR3 DNA reads TGCGCCAGCAGCCGAACGGGACAGGGGAGGGCCAACGTCCTGACTTTC. The gene calls are TRBV4-1 and TRBJ2-6; TRBD1 matches 10 bases. V dropped 4 bases and J dropped 5; count of bases not matched to a gene: 5. The germline V gene encodes CDR1 MGHRA and CDR2 YSYEKL. The CDR3 spans 16 residues.

This chain connects TRBV15 to TRBJ2-1; 7 bases align to TRBD1. V trimming: 0 bases; J trimming: 7 bases; junction bases outside the gene matches: 0. The CDR3 contains 13 residues. The V gene's germline CDR1 is LNHNV and CDR2 YYDKDF (reference sequence). The CDR3 DNA reads as TGTGCCACCAGCAGAGAGACAGGGAATGAGCAGTTCTTC. It translates to CATSRETGNEQFF. The complete variable domain, with remaining parts taken from reference TRBV15 and TRBJ2-1, reads DAMVIQNPRYQVTQFGKPVTLSCSQTLNHNVMYWYQQKSSQAPKLLFHYYDKDFNNEADTPDNFQSRRPNTSFCFLDIRSPGLGDTAMYLCATSRETGNEQFFGPGTRLTVL.

The chain combines TRBV24-1 with TRBJ2-5; D is ambiguous. V was shortened by 9 bases and J by 0 bases, with 4 bases between the two germline ends. The CDR3 is made up of 11 amino acids. Germline V lookup: CDR1 KGHDR, CDR2 SFDVKD. This CDR3 is CATRDQETQYF. The CDR3 bases are TGTGCCACCCGGGACCAAGAGACCCAGTACTTC.

The rearrangement joins TRBV5-6 to TRBJ1-2; D is uncertain. CDR1 and CDR2 (germline): SGHDT, YYEEEE. The CDR3 contains 15 residues. Deletions cut 4 bases from V and 3 bases from J, with 16 bases between. The CDR3 DNA sequence: TGTGCCAGCAGCCTTCGAGCGTCCCCATACTATGGCTACACCTTC. This sequence encodes CASSLRASPYYGYTF.